This entry describes one T cell receptor (beta chain). The antigen is undetermined. This same CDR3 is encoded by further DNA sequences in the sample. This entry is derived from a study of shared clonotypes between healthy human individuals. This was a deep-level run. Sequencing was performed with immunoSEQ multiplex PCR; in TCRdb, only in-frame clones are kept and a portion is missing. Of about 1,800,000 clones listed, about 95% were seen once; the top ten hold roughly 1%. Study results and caveats: The donor pool, a small one, limited the genetic and exposure-history diversity represented.

Positive CCR7 selection of CD45RO-negative cells yielded the naive CD8 cells, and terminally differentiated effector memory CD45RA+ cells were excluded. Trimming at V came to 2 bases and at J to 5 bases, leaving 6 bases not matched to a gene. From germline, CDR1 is KGHSH and CDR2 LQKENI. The CDR3 sequence is 15 residues long. This chain connects TRBV18 to TRBJ2-3; 8 nucleotides match TRBD2. Sequencing was done on a sample of naive CD8+ T cells sorted from blood. This receptor was identified in a man aged 18 to 29 in good health. In DNA form, the CDR3 reads TGTGCCAGCTCACCAACCGGGGGGGCCGGAGATACGCAGTATTTT. It codes for CASSPTGGAGDTQYF.